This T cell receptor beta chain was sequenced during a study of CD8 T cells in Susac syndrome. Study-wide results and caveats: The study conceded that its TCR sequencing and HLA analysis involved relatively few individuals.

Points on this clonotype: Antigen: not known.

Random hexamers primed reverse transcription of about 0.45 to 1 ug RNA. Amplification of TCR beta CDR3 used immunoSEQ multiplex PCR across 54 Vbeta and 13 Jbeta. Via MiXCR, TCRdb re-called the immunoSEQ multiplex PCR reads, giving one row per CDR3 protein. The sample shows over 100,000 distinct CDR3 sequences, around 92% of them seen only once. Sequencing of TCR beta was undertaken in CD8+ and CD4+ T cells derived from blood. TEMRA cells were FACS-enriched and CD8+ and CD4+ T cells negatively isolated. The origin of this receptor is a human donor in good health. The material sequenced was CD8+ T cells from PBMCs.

The CDR3 here is CSAQIYPGDTGELFF. The DNA of the CDR3 is TGCAGTGCTCAAATTTATCCGGGAGATACCGGGGAGCTGTTTTTT. This rearrangement joins TRBV20-1 to TRBJ2-2; D perhaps matches TRBD2 (6 bases). The length of the CDR3 is 15 residues. CDR1 and CDR2 from the germline V gene are DFQATT and SNEGSKA (reference sequence). Trimming took off 5 bases at V and 5 bases at J, with 18 bases between the two ends.